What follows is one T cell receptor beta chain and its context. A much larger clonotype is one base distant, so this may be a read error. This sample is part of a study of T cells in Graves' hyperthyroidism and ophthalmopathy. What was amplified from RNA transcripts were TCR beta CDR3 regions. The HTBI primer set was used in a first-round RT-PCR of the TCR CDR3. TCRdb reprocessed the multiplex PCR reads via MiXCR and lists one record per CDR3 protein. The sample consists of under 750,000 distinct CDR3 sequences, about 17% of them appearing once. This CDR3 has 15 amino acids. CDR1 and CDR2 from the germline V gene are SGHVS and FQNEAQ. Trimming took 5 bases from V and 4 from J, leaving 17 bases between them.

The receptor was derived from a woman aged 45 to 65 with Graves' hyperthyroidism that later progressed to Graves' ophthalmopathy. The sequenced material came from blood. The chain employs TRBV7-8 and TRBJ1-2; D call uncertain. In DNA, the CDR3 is TGTGCCAGCAGCCAAGACGTGGTCGGTTTCTATGGCTACACCTTC. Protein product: CASSQDVVGFYGYTF.